This TCR beta chain was identified in a study of blood T cell repertoires in COVID-19. For the study at large: The study drew acute and convalescent COVID-19 samples from the United States, Italy and Spain. T cells, B-cell-depleted T cells, or PBMCs provided the cDNA or gDNA that served as material.

This clone was seen once. The CDR3 runs 15 residues. V was shortened by 5 bases and J by 1 base, with 14 bases between the two germline ends. From germline, CDR1 is KGHSH and CDR2 LQKENI. In the source study's methods: Reference gene primers were amplified, and this amplification served to estimate nucleated cell counts. TCRdb keeps only in-frame clones here, not all; method: immunoSEQ multiplex PCR. The DNA gave D and trimming, while V, J and clone size come from that table. The sample carries about 250,000 clones, about four fifths recorded once. This clonotype was obtained from a person between 65 and 79 years old with COVID-19, enrolled during active disease. The chain links TRBV18 to TRBJ1-1; D unclear. The material sequenced was peripheral blood. CDR3 DNA sequence: TGTGCCAGCTCAAGCCGGGAGATGGGGAACACTGAAGCTTTCTTT. Amino acids: CASSSREMGNTEAFF. The variable domain in full, completed from reference TRBV18 and TRBJ1-1, reads NAGVMQNPRHLVRRRGQEARLRCSPMKGHSHVYWYRQLPEEGLKFMVYLQKENIIDESGMPKERFSAEFPKEGPSILRIQQVVRGDSAAYFCASSSREMGNTEAFFGQGTRLTVV.